This T cell receptor beta chain comes out of a study of blood T cell repertoires in COVID-19. V gave up 1 base and J gave up 2 bases, with 5 bases separating them. This CDR3 is 13 amino acids long. TCRdb keeps only in-frame clones here, not all; method: immunoSEQ multiplex PCR. The sample consists of roughly 330,000 clones, around 90% of them appearing once. This TCR was recovered from a man in his thirties or forties who had recovered from COVID-19. Input material: PBMCs or T cells enriched from blood (not recorded which). The chain uses TRBV12-3 or TRBV12-4 and TRBJ1-2; D unresolved. CDR3 region: CASSLVLNYGYTF. DNA of the CDR3: TGTGCCAGCAGTTTAGTCCTAAACTATGGCTACACCTTC.